This TCR beta chain was recorded in a study of radiotherapy plus CTLA-4 blockade in lung cancer. Study-wide context: Among patients, roughly 17% showed objective responses, and about 31% had disease control.

The sample holds one count of this clone. The antigen is not known. V dropped 3 bases and J dropped 4 bases, with 13 bases sitting between them. The CDR3 covers 15 residues. CDR1 and CDR2 from the germline V gene are MDHEN and SYDVKM. Notes on the study in general: Researchers report tumor-derived TCR clones expanding in blood after radiotherapy plus ipilimumab.

Some clones are missing from TCRdb's copy, which holds only in-frame ones; the method was immunoSEQ multiplex PCR. This sample carries some 40,000 clones, roughly three quarters of them seen once, and the ten largest clones take about 22%. The rearrangement links TRBV28 to TRBJ2-4, with D perhaps TRBD1 (6 bases). This TCR was recovered from a human donor with non-small cell lung cancer that progressed on radiotherapy plus ipilimumab. The starting material was peripheral blood, obtained from a patient treated with radiotherapy plus ipilimumab. The CDR3 loop is CASSFQGLGKNIQYF. DNA for the CDR3: TGTGCCAGCAGTTTTCAGGGGCTCGGTAAAAACATTCAGTACTTC. Filled out from reference TRBV28 and TRBJ2-4, the complete variable domain reads DVKVTQSSRYLVKRTGEKVFLECVQDMDHENMFWYRQDPGLGLRLIYFSYDVKMKEKGDIPEGYSVSREKKERFSLILESASTNQTSMYLCASSFQGLGKNIQYFGAGTRLSVL.